Each of the 11 T cell receptor beta chains below was sequenced from the same sample in a study of post-analysis software for immune sequencing data. Their antigen targets remain unknown. Study-wide findings and caveats: Patients carried a few TRBV segments more frequently than controls did, and TRBV5-6, TRBV5-1 and TRBV20-1 were among them.

Prepared libraries of TCR beta cDNA carried unique molecular identifiers. TCRdb fed the PCR reads into MiXCR, producing one record per CDR3 protein. Of under 900,000 distinct CDR3 sequences detected, around 50% appear once; the ten largest clones hold 4.6%. The sequenced sample consisted of blood. These TCRs come from a girl aged 10-17 years with multiple sclerosis.

V and J are TRBV6-1 and TRBJ2-7, with D possibly called TRBD1 or TRBD2 (5 bases each). Germline CDR1 reads MNHNS; CDR2 reads SASEGT. The V gene lost 4 bases and the J gene lost 4 bases, with 20 bases spanning the gap. This CDR3 has 16 amino acids. Here the CDR3 DNA reads TGTGCCAGCAGTGGGGGGAATGCAGGCTTCGTTTACGAGCAGTACTTC. Translation gives CASSGGNAGFVYEQYF.

This chain joins TRBV10-3 and TRBJ2-5, with D unresolved. V lost 4 bases, J lost 0 bases, and 3 bases lay in between. The CDR3 covers 12 residues. CDR1 is ENHRY and CDR2 is SYGVKD in the germline V gene. The CDR3 sequence: CAISVNQETQYF. CDR3 bases: TGTGCCATCAGTGTCAACCAAGAGACCCAGTACTTC.

This clonotype was seen a handful of times. The V gene is TRBV12-3 or TRBV12-4, the J gene TRBJ1-2, with 8 bases aligning to TRBD1. The CDR3 extends over 15 amino acids. V was clipped by 5 bases and J by 4 bases; unmatched bases: 9. In DNA form, the CDR3 reads TGTGCCAGCAGTCCCCTGGACAGGGAAGGCTATGGCTACACCTTC. It codes for CASSPLDREGYGYTF.

This chain connects TRBV29-1 to TRBJ2-1; 12 positions agree with TRBD2. The germline gives CDR1 SQVTM, CDR2 ANQGSEA. The V gene end was trimmed by 6 bases and the J gene end by 9 bases; junction bases not matched to a gene: 9. The CDR3 is 14 amino acids. CDR3 DNA: TGCAGCGTCCTCGGACTAGCGGGACCGAGTGAGCAGTTCTTC. Residues: CSVLGLAGPSEQFF.

This clonotype was seen a handful of times. V and J are TRBV5-1 and TRBJ2-7; no clear D gene. Trimming pared 1 base from V and 4 bases from J, leaving 12 bases between. This CDR3 has 14 residues. In germline, CDR1 is SGHRS, CDR2 YFSETQ. The CDR3 spells CASSLFAGSYEQYF. In DNA, the CDR3 is TGCGCCAGCAGCTTGTTCGCAGGCTCGTACGAGCAGTACTTC.

The chain joins TRBV28 to TRBJ2-7; D possibly corresponds to TRBD2 (6 bases). Matching the DNA end better, TRBJ2-5 makes the J call doubtful. Germline CDR1 reads MDHEN; CDR2 reads SYDVKM. The CDR3 has 14 amino acids. The CDR3, as DNA: TGTGCCAGCAGTCACAGGTCAGGGAGGGAGACCCAGTACTTC. As protein: CASSHRSGRETQYF.

This rearrangement joins TRBV7-9 to TRBJ2-3, with 10 nucleotides matching TRBD2. This CDR3 is built from 16 residues. Germline CDR1 and CDR2: SEHNR and FQNEAQ (reference sequence). Trimming removed 5 bases from V and 5 bases from J; junction bases left unmatched: 10. Here the CDR3 reads CASSPDLAGVRDTQYF. CDR3 coding DNA: TGTGCCAGCAGCCCCGACCTAGCGGGAGTAAGAGATACGCAGTATTTT.

This clonotype was seen a single time. The CDR3 reads CASRLRRVDEQYF. CDR3 DNA: TGTGCCAGCAGACTAAGGCGGGTTGACGAGCAGTACTTC. The rearrangement joins TRBV27 to TRBJ2-5; D is possibly TRBD2 (5 bases). The J call may be wrong; the DNA end is better matched by TRBJ2-7. The CDR3 is made up of 13 amino acids. Germline loops: CDR1 MNHEY, CDR2 SMNVEV (reference sequence).

For this clonotype: Because the CDR3 is missing its conserved closing phenylalanine or tryptophan, this is likely a read error. This chain connects TRBV7-2 to TRBJ1-5; a weak D match, TRBD1 (5 bases). The CDR3 runs 14 residues. The V end lost 6 bases, the J end lost 4 bases, and 13 bases lay between the germline ends. The germline CDR1 and CDR2 sequences are SGHTA and FQGNSA. CDR3 DNA: TGTGCCAGCAGGCGGGCCGGGGGGAATCAGCCCCAGCATTGT. Its translation: CASRRAGGNQPQHC.

This sequence joins TRBV7-9 and TRBJ2-4; D is undetermined. The V and J ends lost 2 bases and 2 bases respectively, with 7 bases between them. This CDR3 has 14 amino acids. CDR1 and CDR2 from the germline V gene are SEHNR and FQNEAQ (reference sequence). This CDR3 reads CASSLSSTKNIQYF. CDR3 bases: TGTGCCAGCAGCTTAAGTAGCACCAAAAACATTCAGTACTTC.

The V gene is TRBV29-1, the J gene TRBJ1-4, with a weak D call TRBD1 (6 bases). Germline loops: CDR1 SQVTM, CDR2 ANQGSEA. This CDR3 comprises 13 residues. V was pared by 7 bases and J by 7 bases, with 16 bases between. The CDR3 is CSAAQGLREKLFF. The CDR3 region has the DNA TGCAGCGCAGCCCAGGGGTTACGTGAAAAACTGTTTTTT. The variable domain in full, with the rest retrieved from reference TRBV29-1 and TRBJ1-4, is SAVISQKPSRDICQRGTSLTIQCQVDSQVTMMFWYRQQPGQSLTLIATANQGSEATYESGFVIDKFPISRPNLTFSTLTVSNMSPEDSSIYLCSAAQGLREKLFFGSGTQLSVL.